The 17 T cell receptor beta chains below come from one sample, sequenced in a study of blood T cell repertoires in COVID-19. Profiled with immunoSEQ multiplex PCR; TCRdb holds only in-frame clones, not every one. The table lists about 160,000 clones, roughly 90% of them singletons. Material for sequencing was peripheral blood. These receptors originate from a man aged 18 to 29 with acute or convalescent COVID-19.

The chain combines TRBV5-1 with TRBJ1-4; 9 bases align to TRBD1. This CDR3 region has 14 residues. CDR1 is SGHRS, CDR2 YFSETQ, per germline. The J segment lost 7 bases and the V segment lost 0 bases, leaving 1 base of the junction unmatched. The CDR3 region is CASSLGQGVEKLFF. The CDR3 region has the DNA TGCGCCAGCAGCTTGGGACAGGGGGTTGAAAAACTGTTTTTT.

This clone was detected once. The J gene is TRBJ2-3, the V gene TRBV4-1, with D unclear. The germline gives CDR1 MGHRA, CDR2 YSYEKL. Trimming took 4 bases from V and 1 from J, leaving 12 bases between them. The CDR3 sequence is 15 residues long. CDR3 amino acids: CASSPTTPGTDTQYF. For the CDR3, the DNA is TGCGCCAGCAGCCCCACTACCCCGGGCACAGATACGCAGTATTTT.

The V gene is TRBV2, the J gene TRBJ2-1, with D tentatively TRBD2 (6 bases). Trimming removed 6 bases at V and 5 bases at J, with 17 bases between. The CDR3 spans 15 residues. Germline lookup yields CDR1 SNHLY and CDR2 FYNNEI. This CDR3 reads CASSWDSAGDNEQFF. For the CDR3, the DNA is TGTGCCAGCAGCTGGGACTCGGCCGGGGACAATGAGCAGTTCTTC.

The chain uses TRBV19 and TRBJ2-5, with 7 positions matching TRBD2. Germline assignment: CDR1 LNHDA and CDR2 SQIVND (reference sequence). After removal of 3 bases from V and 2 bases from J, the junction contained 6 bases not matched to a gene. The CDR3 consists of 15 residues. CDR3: CASSIGLVSQETQYF. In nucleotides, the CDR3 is TGTGCCAGTAGTATCGGACTAGTCAGTCAAGAGACCCAGTACTTC.

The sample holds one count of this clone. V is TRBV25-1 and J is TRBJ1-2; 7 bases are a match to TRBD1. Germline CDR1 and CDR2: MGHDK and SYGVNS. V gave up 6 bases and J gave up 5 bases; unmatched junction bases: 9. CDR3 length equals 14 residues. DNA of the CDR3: TGTGCCAGCAGCGGGACAGCTTACTCTTATGGCTACACCTTC. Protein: CASSGTAYSYGYTF.

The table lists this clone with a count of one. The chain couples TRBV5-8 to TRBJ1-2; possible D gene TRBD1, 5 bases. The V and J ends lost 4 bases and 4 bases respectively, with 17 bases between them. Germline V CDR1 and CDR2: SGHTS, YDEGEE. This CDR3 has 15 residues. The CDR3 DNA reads TGTGCCAGCAGCGGTCACTCGGGACTCCCCTATGGCTACACCTTC. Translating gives CASSGHSGLPYGYTF. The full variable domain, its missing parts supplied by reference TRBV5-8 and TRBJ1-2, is EAGVTQSPTHLIKTRGQQATLRCSPISGHTSVYWYQQALGLGLQFLLWYDEGEERNRGNFPPRFSGRQFPNYSSELNVNALELEDSALYLCASSGHSGLPYGYTFGSGTRLTVV.

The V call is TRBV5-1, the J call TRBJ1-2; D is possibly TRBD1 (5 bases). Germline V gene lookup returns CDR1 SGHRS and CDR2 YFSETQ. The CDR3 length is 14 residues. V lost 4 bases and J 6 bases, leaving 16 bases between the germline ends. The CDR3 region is CASSPSRLQDGYTF. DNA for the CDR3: TGCGCCAGCAGCCCCTCCCGCTTACAGGATGGCTACACCTTC.

CDR3 nucleotides: TGTGCCAGCAGCGTAAAGGGGGCGGGCCCTGAAGCTTTCTTT. It translates to CASSVKGAGPEAFF. The chain uses TRBV9 and TRBJ1-1; 7 bases line up with TRBD1. The V gene's germline CDR1 is SGDLS and CDR2 YYNGEE. CDR3 length: 14 amino acids. J lost 6 bases, V lost 1 base, and 6 bases had no gene match. Together with reference TRBV9 and TRBJ1-1, the CDR3 gives the full variable domain: DSGVTQTPKHLITATGQRVTLRCSPRSGDLSVYWYQQSLDQGLQFLIQYYNGEERAKGNILERFSAQQFPDLHSELNLSSLELGDSALYFCASSVKGAGPEAFFGQGTRLTVV.

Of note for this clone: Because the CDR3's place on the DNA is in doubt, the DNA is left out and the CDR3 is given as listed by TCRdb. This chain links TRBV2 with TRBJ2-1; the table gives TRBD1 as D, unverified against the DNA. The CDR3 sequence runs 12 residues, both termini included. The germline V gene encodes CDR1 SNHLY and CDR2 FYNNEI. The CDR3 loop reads CASSGQGNEQFF.

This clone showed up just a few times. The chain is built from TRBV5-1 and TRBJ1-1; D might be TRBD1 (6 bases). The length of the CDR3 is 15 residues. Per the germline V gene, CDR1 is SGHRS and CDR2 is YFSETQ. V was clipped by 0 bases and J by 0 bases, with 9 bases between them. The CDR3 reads CASSLAGEMNTEAFF. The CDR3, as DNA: TGCGCCAGCAGCTTGGCAGGGGAAATGAACACTGAAGCTTTCTTT.

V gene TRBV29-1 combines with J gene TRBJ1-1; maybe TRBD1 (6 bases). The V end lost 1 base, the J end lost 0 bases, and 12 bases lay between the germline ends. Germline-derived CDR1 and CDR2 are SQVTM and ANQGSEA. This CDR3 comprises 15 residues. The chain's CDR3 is CSVEVRGRVNTEAFF. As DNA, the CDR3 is TGCAGCGTTGAAGTCAGGGGCAGAGTGAACACTGAAGCTTTCTTT.

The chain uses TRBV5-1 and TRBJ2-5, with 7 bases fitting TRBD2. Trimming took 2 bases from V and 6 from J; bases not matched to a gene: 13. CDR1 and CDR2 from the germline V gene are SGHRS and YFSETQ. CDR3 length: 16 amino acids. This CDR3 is CASSLRREGPTKTQYF. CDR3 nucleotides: TGCGCCAGCAGCTTAAGGAGGGAGGGCCCAACCAAGACCCAGTACTTC.

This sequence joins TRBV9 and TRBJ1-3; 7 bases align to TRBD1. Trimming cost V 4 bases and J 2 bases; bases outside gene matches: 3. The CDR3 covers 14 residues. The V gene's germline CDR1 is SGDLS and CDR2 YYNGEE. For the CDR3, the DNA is TGTGCCAGCAGCTTCACAGGGGCTGGAAACACCATATATTTT. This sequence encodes CASSFTGAGNTIYF.

The CDR3 loop reads CASSLKPGYGYTF. The CDR3 nucleotides read TGTGCCAGCAGCCTTAAACCAGGCTATGGCTACACCTTC. The V call is TRBV4-2, the J call TRBJ1-2, with unresolved D. CDR1 and CDR2 (germline): LGHNA, YNFKEQ. CDR3 length equals 13 residues. Trimming shortened V by 4 bases and J by 4 bases, and 10 bases separated the two germline ends.

CDR3 DNA: TGTGCCAGCAGCTTAGCGTCAGGGGCTAACTATGGCTACACCTTC. It specifies CASSLASGANYGYTF. V is TRBV7-2 and J is TRBJ1-2, with D maybe TRBD1 (6 bases). The CDR3 extends over 15 amino acids. Germline V CDR1 and CDR2: SGHTA, FQGNSA. V lost 0 bases to trimming and J lost 0 bases, with 8 bases between them. The full variable domain, its missing parts supplied by reference TRBV7-2 and TRBJ1-2, is GAGVSQSPSNKVTEKGKDVELRCDPISGHTALYWYRQSLGQGLEFLIYFQGNSAPDKSGLPSDRFSAERTGGSVSTLTIQRTQQEDSAVYLCASSLASGANYGYTFGSGTRLTVV.

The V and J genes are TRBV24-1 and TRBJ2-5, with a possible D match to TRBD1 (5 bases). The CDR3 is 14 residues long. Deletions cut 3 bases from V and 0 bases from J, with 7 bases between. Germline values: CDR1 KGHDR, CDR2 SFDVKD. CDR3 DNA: TGTGCCACCAGTGATGCAGGGAACCAAGAGACCCAGTACTTC. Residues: CATSDAGNQETQYF.

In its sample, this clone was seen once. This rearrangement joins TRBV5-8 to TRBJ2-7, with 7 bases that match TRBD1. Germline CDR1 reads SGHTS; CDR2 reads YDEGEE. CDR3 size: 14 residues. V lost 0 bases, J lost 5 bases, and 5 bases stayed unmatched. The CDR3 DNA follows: TGTGCCAGCAGCTTGGGACAGGGTAACCACGAGCAGTACTTC. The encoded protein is CASSLGQGNHEQYF.